This TCR beta chain appears in the sequencing data of a study of blood T cell repertoires in COVID-19. The wider study: PBMCs, B-cell-depleted T cells, or T cells were the source of the cDNA or gDNA that made up the material.

Methods used by the authors: Cell counts per sample came from amplifying reference gene primers. Sequencing was performed with immunoSEQ multiplex PCR; in TCRdb, only in-frame clones are kept and a portion is missing. V, J and clone size reflect that table, while D and trimming were determined from the DNA. The sample yields under 60,000 clones, 87% seen once. CDR3 length equals 15 residues. Germline CDR1 is ENHRY and CDR2 is SYGVKD. The V and J ends lost 1 base and 6 bases respectively, with 10 bases between them. Sequenced material: peripheral blood. The genes are TRBV10-3 and TRBJ1-6; possibly TRBD1 for D (5 bases). The clonotype was recovered from a human donor with acute or convalescent COVID-19. The donor label of this sample is uncertain. CDR3 amino acids: CAISEFTGPNSPLHF. The CDR3 DNA sequence: TGTGCCATCAGTGAGTTCACAGGTCCTAATTCACCCCTCCACTTT.